A single sample gave rise to the 25 T cell receptor beta chains below, sequenced in a study of blood T cell repertoires in COVID-19. Produced via immunoSEQ multiplex PCR; TCRdb's table is partial and in-frame only. The top ten clones hold 6.4% of a sample with about 62,000 clones, under 85% of them seen once. The sequencing sample was made of peripheral blood. These receptors were taken from a woman in her fifties or sixties with active or convalescent COVID-19.

V usage is TRBV30 and J usage is TRBJ1-5; no reliable D call. The V and J ends lost 0 bases and 7 bases respectively, with 10 bases between them. The germline V gene has CDR1 GTSNPN and CDR2 SVGIG (reference sequence). This CDR3 is 13 amino acids long. The CDR3 sequence is CAWSVHKEQPQHF. The CDR3 coding sequence is TGTGCCTGGAGTGTACACAAAGAACAGCCCCAGCATTTT.

The gene calls are TRBV7-2 and TRBJ2-5; 9 bases line up with TRBD1. Unmatched junction bases numbered 6, after V lost 5 bases and J lost 5 bases. Germline assignment: CDR1 SGHTA and CDR2 FQGNSA. CDR3 length: 14 residues. The DNA of the CDR3 is TGTGCCAGCAGCCCACAGGGGGCGCGTGAGACCCAGTACTTC. Its translation: CASSPQGARETQYF.

This sequence joins TRBV10-3 and TRBJ1-5, with 9 bases identical to TRBD1. CDR1 ENHRY and CDR2 SYGVKD come from the germline V gene. The CDR3 is made up of 16 amino acids. The V segment lost 0 bases and the J segment 4 bases; nucleotides outside the gene matches: 4. CDR3 in amino acids: CAISESTGGRNQPQHF. Here the CDR3 DNA reads TGTGCCATCAGTGAGTCGACAGGGGGTAGGAATCAGCCCCAGCATTTT.

The rearrangement joins TRBV6-5 to TRBJ1-2, with TRBD1 identical over 8 bases. This CDR3 contains 15 residues. The junction had 12 bases not matched to a gene; V was cut back by 4 bases and J by 8 bases. CDR1 is MNHEY and CDR2 is SVGAGI in the germline V gene. CDR3 nucleotides: TGTGCCAGCAGTTCTACCGGACAGGGAGTAGAAGGCTACACCTTC. Encoded protein: CASSSTGQGVEGYTF.

The chain recombines TRBV6-6 with TRBJ1-2; D remains unclear. Germline V lookup: CDR1 MNHNY, CDR2 SVGAGI (reference sequence). V lost 3 bases to trimming and J lost 7 bases, with 12 bases between them. This CDR3 has 13 amino acids. The CDR3: CASSYSGSPGYTF. In DNA, the CDR3 is TGTGCCAGCAGTTATTCGGGGAGTCCTGGCTACACCTTC.

The chain carries TRBV6-5 and TRBJ1-2; the D gene is possibly TRBD1 (5 bases). The CDR3 covers 13 residues. V dropped 6 bases and J dropped 8 bases, with 16 bases sitting between them. Germline V lookup: CDR1 MNHEY, CDR2 SVGAGI. CDR3 sequence: CASSRTPERGYTF. In nucleotides, the CDR3 is TGTGCCAGCAGCAGGACACCAGAGAGGGGCTACACCTTC.

The chain is built from TRBV4-3 and TRBJ1-1, with TRBD1 matching 7 bases. From germline, CDR1 is LGHNA and CDR2 YSLEER. CDR3 length: 15 amino acids. Trimming took 4 bases from V and 2 from J; bases not matched to a gene: 7. CDR3: CASSRSRQGNTEAFF. DNA of the CDR3: TGCGCCAGCAGCCGTTCCCGACAGGGAAACACTGAAGCTTTCTTT.

The chain links TRBV5-1 to TRBJ2-4, with a weak D call TRBD2 (5 bases). Trimming took 4 bases from V and 0 from J, leaving 8 bases between them. Germline V gene sequence: CDR1 SGHRS, CDR2 YFSETQ. The CDR3 contains 14 residues. In DNA form, the CDR3 reads TGCGCCAGCAGCCCTGGAGGAGCCAAAAACATTCAGTACTTC. This translates into CASSPGGAKNIQYF.

This chain connects TRBV5-1 to TRBJ2-2, with TRBD1 identical over 8 bases. The CDR3 totals 15 residues. After removal of 4 bases from V and 6 bases from J, the junction contained 8 bases not matched to a gene. Germline assignment: CDR1 SGHRS and CDR2 YFSETQ. CDR3 sequence: CASSPPGRGPGELFF. CDR3 nucleotide sequence: TGCGCCAGCAGCCCCCCTGGCAGGGGGCCCGGGGAGCTGTTTTTT.

This clone was detected a few times. V and J are TRBV6-2 or TRBV6-3 and TRBJ2-7; D may be TRBD1 or TRBD2 (5 bases each). Trimming removed 6 bases at V and 5 bases at J, with 14 bases between. The V gene's germline CDR1 is MNHEY and CDR2 SVGEGT. The CDR3 has 13 residues. The CDR3 region has the DNA TGTGCCAGCAGCGGGGCCCTTTACCACGAGCAGTACTTC. It codes for CASSGALYHEQYF.

V is TRBV7-2 and J is TRBJ1-2, with no clear D. With 5 bases removed from V and 2 bases from J, the gap between germline ends came to 9 bases. This CDR3 is 13 amino acids long. CDR1 and CDR2 (germline): SGHTA, FQGNSA. The CDR3 sequence: CASSRTGNYGYTF. CDR3 DNA: TGTGCCAGCAGCAGGACGGGGAACTATGGCTACACCTTC.

The chain recombines TRBV20-1 with TRBJ2-7; the D is unclear. The CDR3 has 11 amino acids. Deletions cut 3 bases from V and 6 bases from J, with 9 bases between. CDR1 is DFQATT, CDR2 SNEGSKA, per germline (reference sequence). In DNA, the CDR3 is TGCAGTGCTAGGGCGACACGCGAGCAGTACTTC. Its protein product is CSARATREQYF.

This clone was recorded once. The rearrangement uses TRBV20-1 and TRBJ2-1; unclear D gene. This CDR3 is 13 amino acids long. CDR1 is DFQATT and CDR2 is SNEGSKA in the germline V gene (reference sequence). V lost 3 bases, J lost 5 bases, and 11 bases lay in between. The CDR3 bases are TGCAGTGCTAGTTTTCGCGAACACAATGAGCAGTTCTTC. Translation: CSASFREHNEQFF.

This chain links TRBV9 with TRBJ2-3; 13 bases align to TRBD2. CDR3 length: 17 residues. Trimming took 4 bases from V and 0 from J; bases not matched to a gene: 5. Germline CDR1 SGDLS, CDR2 YYNGEE. The CDR3 DNA follows: TGTGCCAGCAGCCCCCGACTAGCGGGAGGCAGCACAGATACGCAGTATTTT. This codes for CASSPRLAGGSTDTQYF.

This clone was detected only a few times. The chain employs TRBV15 and TRBJ1-1, with 7 bases matching TRBD1. The CDR3 runs 14 residues. V was clipped by 3 bases and J by 4 bases; unmatched bases: 5. Germline lookup yields CDR1 LNHNV and CDR2 YYDKDF (reference sequence). CDR3 DNA sequence: TGTGCCACCAGCAGCTCAGGGGGAATCACTGAAGCTTTCTTT. Translated: CATSSSGGITEAFF.

This clone has more than one count but fewer than ten. The chain carries TRBV13 and TRBJ2-3; 10 nucleotides align to TRBD2. The ends lost 5 bases at V and 2 bases at J; junction bases unmatched: 7. CDR3 size: 16 residues. Looked up from germline, CDR1 is PRHDT and CDR2 is FYEKMQ (reference sequence). CDR3 coding DNA: TGTGCCAGCAGCGCGGATAGCGGGGGGATCACAGATACGCAGTATTTT. Translated: CASSADSGGITDTQYF.

The DNA of the CDR3 is TGTGCCAGCAGCGTAGATCCAGTCTATGGCTACACCTTC. This gives the protein CASSVDPVYGYTF. The chain has TRBV9 and TRBJ1-2; D is ambiguous. V shed 0 bases and J shed 4 bases, with 7 bases lying between them. This CDR3 is built from 13 residues. Germline CDR1 is SGDLS and CDR2 is YYNGEE.

The rearrangement links TRBV5-1 to TRBJ1-2, with 8 positions matching TRBD1. CDR1 SGHRS and CDR2 YFSETQ come from the germline V gene. The CDR3 covers 13 residues. J gave up 5 bases and V 4 bases, and 4 bases lay outside the gene matches. CDR3 nucleotide sequence: TGCGCCAGCAGCCTGACAGGGGAGTATGGCTACACCTTC. Translated, it gives CASSLTGEYGYTF. Filled out from reference TRBV5-1 and TRBJ1-2, the complete variable domain reads KAGVTQTPRYLIKTRGQQVTLSCSPISGHRSVSWYQQTPGQGLQFLFEYFSETQRNKGNFPGRFSGRQFSNSRSEMNVSTLELGDSALYLCASSLTGEYGYTFGSGTRLTVV.

The V and J genes are TRBV28 and TRBJ1-6; no definite D call. Germline V CDR1 and CDR2: MDHEN, SYDVKM. With 3 bases removed from V and 9 bases from J, the gap between germline ends came to 12 bases. This CDR3 region has 14 residues. The CDR3 DNA sequence: TGTGCCAGCAGTTTGCCGGTCGAGGGTTCACCCCTCCACTTT. Protein product: CASSLPVEGSPLHF.

The V gene is TRBV7-9, the J gene TRBJ1-6; TRBD1 matches at 7 bases. From germline, CDR1 is SEHNR and CDR2 FQNEAQ (reference sequence). V gave up 0 bases and J gave up 5 bases; unmatched junction bases: 4. This CDR3 has 16 residues. The chain's CDR3 is CASSLALGTDNSPLHF. Written as DNA, the CDR3 is TGTGCCAGCAGCTTAGCCCTCGGGACAGATAATTCACCCCTCCACTTT.

This chain links TRBV6-5 with TRBJ1-2; TRBD1 matches 8 bases. In germline, CDR1 is MNHEY, CDR2 SVGAGI. The CDR3 covers 13 residues. The V and J ends lost 5 bases and 7 bases, in that order; junction bases with no gene match: 6. The chain's CDR3 is CASSPDRASGYTF. DNA for the CDR3: TGTGCCAGCAGTCCGGACAGGGCCTCTGGCTACACCTTC.

This chain uses TRBV5-4 with TRBJ2-5; a weak D match, TRBD1 (6 bases). Germline V gene data show CDR1 as SGHNT and CDR2 as YYREEE (reference sequence). This CDR3 contains 13 residues. The V end lost 4 bases, the J end lost 2 bases, and 9 bases lay between the germline ends. CDR3 sequence (DNA): TGTGCCAGCAGCAGGACAGCACAAGAGACCCAGTACTTC. Protein: CASSRTAQETQYF.

The chain links TRBV27 to TRBJ2-1; D might be TRBD2 (5 bases). The CDR3 is 15 amino acids. Germline-derived CDR1 and CDR2 are MNHEY and SMNVEV (reference sequence). The V and J ends lost 6 bases and 3 bases respectively, with 15 bases between them. The CDR3 sequence: CASRTKGSYYNEQFF. The CDR3 DNA follows: TGTGCCAGCAGGACTAAGGGTTCCTACTACAATGAGCAGTTCTTC.

The chain employs TRBV6-1 and TRBJ2-1, with TRBD1 matching 8 bases. Per germline, CDR1 MNHNS and CDR2 SASEGT. CDR3 length: 15 amino acids. After removal of 0 bases from V and 5 bases from J, the junction contained 3 bases not matched to a gene. The CDR3 here is CASSEAGQDHNEQFF. In nucleotides, the CDR3 is TGTGCCAGCAGTGAAGCGGGACAGGACCACAATGAGCAGTTCTTC.

The rearrangement uses TRBV5-8 and TRBJ1-2, with D tentatively TRBD1 (5 bases). CDR3 size: 14 residues. Germline V gene sequence: CDR1 SGHTS, CDR2 YDEGEE. The V gene lost 0 bases and the J gene lost 3 bases, with 9 bases spanning the gap. Written as DNA, the CDR3 is TGTGCCAGCAGCTTGGCCGGGGACTACTATGGCTACACCTTC. This sequence encodes CASSLAGDYYGYTF.